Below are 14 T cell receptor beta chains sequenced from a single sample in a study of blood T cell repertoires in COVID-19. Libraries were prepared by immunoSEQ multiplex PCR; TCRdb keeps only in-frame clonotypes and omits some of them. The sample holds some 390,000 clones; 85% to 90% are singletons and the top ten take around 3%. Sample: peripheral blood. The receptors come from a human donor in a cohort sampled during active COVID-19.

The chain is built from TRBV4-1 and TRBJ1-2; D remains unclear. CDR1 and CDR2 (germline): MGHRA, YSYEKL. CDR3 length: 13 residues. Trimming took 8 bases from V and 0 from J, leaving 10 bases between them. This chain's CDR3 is CASSLGANYGYTF. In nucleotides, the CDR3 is TGCGCCAGCTCTCTCGGTGCTAACTATGGCTACACCTTC.

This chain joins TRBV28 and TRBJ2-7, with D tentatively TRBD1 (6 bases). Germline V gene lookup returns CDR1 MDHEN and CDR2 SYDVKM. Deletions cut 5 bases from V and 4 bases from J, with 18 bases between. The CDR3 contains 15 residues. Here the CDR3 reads CASSITGSPRYEQYF. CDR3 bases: TGTGCCAGCAGTATTACAGGGTCGCCGAGGTACGAGCAGTACTTC.

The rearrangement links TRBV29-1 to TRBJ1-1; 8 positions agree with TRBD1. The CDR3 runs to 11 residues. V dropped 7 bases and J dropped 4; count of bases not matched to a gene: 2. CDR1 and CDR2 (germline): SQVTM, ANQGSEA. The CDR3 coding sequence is TGCAGCGCTACAGGGGGCACTGAAGCTTTCTTT. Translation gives CSATGGTEAFF.

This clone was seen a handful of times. The CDR3 nucleotides read TGTGCCAGCAGTGAAATCAGGGGTAGCAATCAGCCCCAGCATTTT. Translated: CASSEIRGSNQPQHF. The rearrangement joins TRBV6-1 to TRBJ1-5, with D perhaps TRBD1 (6 bases). Per the germline V gene, CDR1 is MNHNS and CDR2 is SASEGT. The V and J ends lost 2 bases and 0 bases respectively, with 8 bases between them. The CDR3 spans 15 residues.

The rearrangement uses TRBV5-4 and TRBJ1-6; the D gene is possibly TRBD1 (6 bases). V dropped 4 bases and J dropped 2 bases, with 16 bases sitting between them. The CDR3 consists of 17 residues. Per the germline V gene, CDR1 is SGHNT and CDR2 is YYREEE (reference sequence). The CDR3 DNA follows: TGTGCCAGCAGCCTACAGGGCGGTGGCGCCTATAATTCACCCCTCCACTTT. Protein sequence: CASSLQGGGAYNSPLHF.

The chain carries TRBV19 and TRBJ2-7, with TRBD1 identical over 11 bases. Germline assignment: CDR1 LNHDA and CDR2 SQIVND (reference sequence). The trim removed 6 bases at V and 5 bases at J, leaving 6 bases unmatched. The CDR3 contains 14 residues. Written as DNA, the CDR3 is TGTGCCAGTAGGGGGACAGGGGGACCCGACGAGCAGTACTTC. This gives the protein CASRGTGGPDEQYF.

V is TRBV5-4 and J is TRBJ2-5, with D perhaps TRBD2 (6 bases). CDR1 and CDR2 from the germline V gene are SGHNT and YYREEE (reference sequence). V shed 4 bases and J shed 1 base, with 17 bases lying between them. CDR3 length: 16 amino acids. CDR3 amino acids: CASSSLSGPSQETQYF. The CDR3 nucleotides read TGTGCCAGCAGCAGTCTCAGCGGGCCCTCCCAAGAGACCCAGTACTTC.

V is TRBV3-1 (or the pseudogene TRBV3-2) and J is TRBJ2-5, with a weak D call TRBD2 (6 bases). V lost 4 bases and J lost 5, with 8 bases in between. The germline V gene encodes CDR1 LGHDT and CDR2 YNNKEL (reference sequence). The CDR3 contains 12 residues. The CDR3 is CASSPRGETQYF. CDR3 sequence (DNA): TGTGCCAGCAGCCCCCGGGGGGAGACCCAGTACTTC.

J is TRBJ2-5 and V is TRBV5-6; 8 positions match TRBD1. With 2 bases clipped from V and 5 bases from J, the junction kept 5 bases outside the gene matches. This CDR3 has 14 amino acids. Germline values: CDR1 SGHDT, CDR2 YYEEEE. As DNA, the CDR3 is TGTGCCAGCAGCTTCCCGACAGGGGCGGAGACCCAGTACTTC. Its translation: CASSFPTGAETQYF.

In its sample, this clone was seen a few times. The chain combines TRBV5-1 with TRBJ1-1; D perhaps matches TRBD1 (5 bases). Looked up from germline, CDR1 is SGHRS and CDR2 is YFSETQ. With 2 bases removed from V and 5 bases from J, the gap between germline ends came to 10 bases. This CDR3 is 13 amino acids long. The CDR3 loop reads CASSFREGTEAFF. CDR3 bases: TGCGCCAGCAGCTTCAGGGAAGGGACTGAAGCTTTCTTT.

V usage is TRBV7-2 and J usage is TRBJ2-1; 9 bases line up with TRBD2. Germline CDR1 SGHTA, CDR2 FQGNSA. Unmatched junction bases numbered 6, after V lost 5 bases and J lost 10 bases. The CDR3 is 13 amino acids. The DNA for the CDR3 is TGTGCCAGCAGCACACAGCGGGGGGTGGAGCAGTTCTTC. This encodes CASSTQRGVEQFF.

Here the CDR3 reads CAISESSSGGATDTQYF. CDR3 bases: TGTGCCATCAGTGAGTCCAGTAGCGGGGGGGCCACAGATACGCAGTATTTT. V and J are TRBV10-3 and TRBJ2-3; 11 bases agree with TRBD2. The V gene end was trimmed by 0 bases and the J gene end by 2 bases; junction bases not matched to a gene: 4. The CDR3 runs 17 residues. Germline CDR1 is ENHRY and CDR2 is SYGVKD.

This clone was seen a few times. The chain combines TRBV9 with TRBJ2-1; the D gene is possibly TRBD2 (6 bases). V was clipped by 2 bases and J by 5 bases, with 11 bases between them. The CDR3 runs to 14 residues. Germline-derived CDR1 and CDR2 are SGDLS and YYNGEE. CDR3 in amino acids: CASSVTGVNNEQFF. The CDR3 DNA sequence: TGTGCCAGCAGCGTCACGGGAGTCAACAATGAGCAGTTCTTC.

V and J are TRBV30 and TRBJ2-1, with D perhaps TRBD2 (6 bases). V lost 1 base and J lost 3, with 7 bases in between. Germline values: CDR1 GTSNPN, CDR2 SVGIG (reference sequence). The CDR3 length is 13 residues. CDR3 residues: CAWSGGNYNEQFF. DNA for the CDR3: TGTGCCTGGAGTGGCGGGAACTACAATGAGCAGTTCTTC.